The clone carrying this TCR beta chain was seen just once. Its target is unknown. One junction end does not reproduce the germline sequence, and a read error may be involved. These data belong to a study of blood T cells in healthy people across ages. Then a second PCR, running about 6 to 12 cycles, was carried out with a sample-barcoded 5' primer and a J-beta primer mix. Tags on each cDNA molecule came from a template-switch adaptor with 12 random nucleotides. Every sample returned 2.5 million or more CDR3-containing paired-end reads. TCRdb re-derived calls from the 5' RACE reads in MiXCR, one entry per CDR3 protein. This table holds hundreds of thousands of distinct CDR3 sequences, roughly 43% found once. Study-level points and caveats: Across the age range, TCR beta diversity per million T cells fell in a roughly linear way.

CDR1 LGHNA and CDR2 YSLEER come from the germline V gene. The CDR3 is made up of 16 amino acids. The receptor was derived from a man older than 75 in good health. V usage is TRBV4-3 and J usage is TRBJ2-3; D might be TRBD1 or TRBD2, each matching 6 bases. The material sequenced was blood. The CDR3 reads CASSQRGAGYTDMQYF. In DNA form, the CDR3 reads TGCGCCAGCAGCCAAAGGGGGGCAGGTTACACAGATATGCAGTATTTT.